This entry lists 26 T cell receptor beta chains sequenced from one sample in a study of T cell responses to AZD1222 COVID-19 vaccine. Data came from immunoSEQ multiplex PCR; TCRdb stores just in-frame clones and leaves some out. This sample has about 82,000 clones; about four fifths occur once, and the top ten carry roughly 1.3%. The sequencing used peripheral blood, collected 28 days after the second AZD1222 dose. Source of these receptors: an adult who received the AZD1222 COVID-19 vaccine.

The rearrangement uses TRBV7-6 and TRBJ1-1; D is perhaps TRBD1 (6 bases). CDR1 is SGHVS, CDR2 FNYEAQ, per germline. This CDR3 spans 15 amino acids. Trimming pared 2 bases from V and 1 base from J, leaving 11 bases between. In DNA, the CDR3 is TGTGCCAGCAGCTTAATGGGGGCGCAGAACACTGAAGCTTTCTTT. This encodes CASSLMGAQNTEAFF.

The rearrangement joins TRBV4-3 to TRBJ1-2, with D hard to call. CDR1 and CDR2 (germline): LGHNA, YSLEER. Trimming stripped 4 bases from V and 2 bases from J, with 8 bases between. This CDR3 is built from 13 residues. CDR3: CASSPSGNYGYTF. The CDR3 DNA reads as TGCGCCAGCAGCCCTTCGGGGAACTATGGCTACACCTTC.

The rearrangement uses TRBV4-3 and TRBJ1-5; D remains unclear. The CDR3 has 15 amino acids. Germline V lookup: CDR1 LGHNA, CDR2 YSLEER. Trimming cost V 0 bases and J 1 base, with 7 bases left between them. The CDR3 DNA reads as TGCGCCAGCAGCCAAGATAGACAAAGCAATCAGCCCCAGCATTTT. This translates into CASSQDRQSNQPQHF.

With respect to this clone: One end of the junction varies from germline; a read error may be responsible. The V gene is TRBV4-3, the J gene TRBJ2-7; TRBD1 is a possible D gene (6 bases). This CDR3 region has 14 residues. Germline values: CDR1 LGHNA, CDR2 YSLEER. CDR3 sequence (DNA): TGCACCAGCAGCCCTGGACAGACCAACTACGAGCAGTACTTC. This encodes CTSSPGQTNYEQYF.

The chain carries TRBV19 and TRBJ1-2; D is unresolved. V was trimmed by 8 bases and J by 1 base, leaving 11 bases between them. The CDR3 runs to 13 residues. The germline V gene encodes CDR1 LNHDA and CDR2 SQIVND (reference sequence). The CDR3 DNA reads as TGTGCCAGTGGGTTGAGGGTTAACTATGGCTACACCTTC. Amino acid sequence: CASGLRVNYGYTF.

The chain has TRBV7-9 and TRBJ1-3; D is unresolved. V shed 2 bases and J shed 3 bases, with 8 bases lying between them. This CDR3 spans 14 amino acids. Germline CDR1 is SEHNR and CDR2 is FQNEAQ (reference sequence). CDR3 sequence: CASSLRDIGNTIYF. The CDR3 DNA is TGTGCCAGCAGCTTACGAGACATTGGAAACACCATATATTTT.

The chain links TRBV2 to TRBJ1-5; D not resolved. The CDR3 totals 13 residues. V gave up 4 bases and J gave up 1 base, with 5 bases separating them. From germline, CDR1 is SNHLY and CDR2 FYNNEI. This chain's CDR3 is CASSAQSNQPQHF. The CDR3 DNA reads TGTGCCAGCAGTGCGCAGAGCAATCAGCCCCAGCATTTT.

The V gene is TRBV24-1, the J gene TRBJ2-7, with D tentatively TRBD2 (5 bases). The germline V and J ends were trimmed by 6 bases and 7 bases, with 12 bases remaining between them. Germline CDR1 reads KGHDR; CDR2 reads SFDVKD. CDR3 length: 12 amino acids. The CDR3 sequence: CATSPRVGEQYF. The CDR3 bases are TGTGCCACCAGTCCGAGGGTGGGGGAGCAGTACTTC.

This rearrangement joins TRBV19 to TRBJ2-5, with TRBD2 as a possible D gene (5 bases). The germline V and J ends were trimmed by 8 bases and 3 bases, with 13 bases remaining between them. Germline V gene lookup returns CDR1 LNHDA and CDR2 SQIVND (reference sequence). The CDR3 has 13 amino acids. Written as DNA, the CDR3 is TGTGCCAGTGGAAGAGCGGCGAAAGAGACCCAGTACTTC. It translates to CASGRAAKETQYF.

The chain recombines TRBV25-1 with TRBJ1-2; D possibly corresponds to TRBD1 (6 bases). Trimming took off 2 bases at V and 2 bases at J, with 12 bases between the two ends. CDR3 length: 15 residues. Germline V gene lookup returns CDR1 MGHDK and CDR2 SYGVNS. CDR3 amino acids: CASSEAGQLNYGYTF. Written as DNA, the CDR3 is TGTGCCAGCAGTGAAGCCGGACAGCTGAACTATGGCTACACCTTC.

The rearrangement links TRBV15 to TRBJ1-5; D is ambiguous. This CDR3 spans 13 amino acids. Between the trimmed V and J ends, which lost 1 base and 8 bases, there was a span of 9 bases. The germline V gene encodes CDR1 LNHNV and CDR2 YYDKDF (reference sequence). This CDR3 reads CATSRARAEPQHF. DNA for the CDR3: TGTGCCACCAGCAGAGCTAGGGCTGAGCCCCAGCATTTT.

The rearrangement uses TRBV7-8 and TRBJ2-3; no clear D. CDR3 size: 11 residues. Germline V gene data show CDR1 as SGHVS and CDR2 as FQNEAQ. V lost 9 bases to trimming and J lost 2 bases, with 6 bases between them. CDR3 region: CASTSTDTQYF. In nucleotides, the CDR3 is TGTGCCAGTACTTCCACAGATACGCAGTATTTT.

The V gene is TRBV2, the J gene TRBJ1-3; D not resolved. V dropped 5 bases and J dropped 0 bases, with 8 bases sitting between them. The CDR3 is made up of 14 amino acids. In germline, CDR1 is SNHLY, CDR2 FYNNEI. The chain's CDR3 is CASSFTYSGNTIYF. In DNA, the CDR3 is TGTGCCAGCAGTTTTACCTACTCTGGAAACACCATATATTTT. The whole variable domain, remainder taken from reference TRBV2 and TRBJ1-3, is EPEVTQTPSHQVTQMGQEVILRCVPISNHLYFYWYRQILGQKVEFLVSFYNNEISEKSEIFDDQFSVERPDGSNFTLKIRSTKLEDSAMYFCASSFTYSGNTIYFGEGSWLTVV.

The table lists this clone with a few counts. This chain joins TRBV19 and TRBJ2-1; D perhaps matches TRBD2 (6 bases). V was shortened by 3 bases and J by 10 bases, with 7 bases between the two germline ends. Germline assignment: CDR1 LNHDA and CDR2 SQIVND (reference sequence). The CDR3 is made up of 11 amino acids. CDR3 region: CASSIGGEQFF. CDR3 bases: TGTGCCAGTAGTATCGGAGGGGAGCAGTTCTTC.

This chain connects TRBV6-5 to TRBJ2-2; D possibly corresponds to TRBD2 (5 bases). CDR1 and CDR2 (germline): MNHEY, SVGAGI. The CDR3 sequence is 14 residues long. V lost 8 bases and J 2 bases, leaving 12 bases between the germline ends. The chain's CDR3 is CASRGPSNTGELFF. The CDR3 DNA reads as TGTGCCAGCCGCGGCCCTAGCAACACCGGGGAGCTGTTTTTT.

The chain is built from TRBV7-2 and TRBJ2-1; 8 nucleotides align to TRBD1. Germline assignment: CDR1 SGHTA and CDR2 FQGNSA. This CDR3 has 14 residues. V gave up 5 bases and J gave up 10 bases; unmatched junction bases: 10. This CDR3 is CASSLTGGGWEQFF. In DNA form, the CDR3 reads TGTGCCAGCAGCCTCACAGGGGGAGGTTGGGAGCAGTTCTTC.

This clone came up once. The chain has TRBV6-2 or TRBV6-3 and TRBJ2-7, with D perhaps matching TRBD2 (6 bases). V was cut by 2 bases and J by 0 bases, with 11 bases left in between. This CDR3 spans 15 amino acids. Germline lookup yields CDR1 MNHEY and CDR2 SVGEGT. The CDR3 DNA sequence: TGTGCCAGCAGTTACGGTCTAGCGTTCTCCTACGAGCAGTACTTC. Its translation: CASSYGLAFSYEQYF.

This clone rates as large. The chain carries TRBV7-8 and TRBJ2-7; TRBD2 matches at 14 bases. Per the germline V gene, CDR1 is SGHVS and CDR2 is FQNEAQ. With V trimmed by 5 bases and J by 4 bases, 7 bases remained unmatched. The CDR3 runs to 16 residues. The chain's CDR3 is CASSPRTSGRKYEQYF. DNA of the CDR3: TGTGCCAGCAGCCCTAGGACTAGCGGGAGGAAGTACGAGCAGTACTTC.

This chain connects TRBV19 to TRBJ1-1, with D unresolved. The CDR3 is 13 amino acids. Trimming pared 5 bases from V and 0 bases from J, leaving 7 bases between. Germline V CDR1 and CDR2: LNHDA, SQIVND (reference sequence). The chain's CDR3 is CASSVGLNTEAFF. The CDR3 region has the DNA TGTGCCAGTAGTGTGGGTCTGAACACTGAAGCTTTCTTT.

V gene TRBV4-1 combines with J gene TRBJ2-7, with a weak D call TRBD2 (6 bases). V lost 3 bases and J 2 bases, leaving 20 bases between the germline ends. Germline V lookup: CDR1 MGHRA, CDR2 YSYEKL. This CDR3 spans 17 amino acids. The CDR3 bases are TGCGCCAGCAGCCAGCGGGATACCGGGATCAGCCCCTACGAGCAGTACTTC. As protein: CASSQRDTGISPYEQYF.

The rearrangement joins TRBV6-5 to TRBJ1-1, with D unresolved. The V end was cut by 6 bases, the J end by 9 bases, with 11 bases between. The germline V gene has CDR1 MNHEY and CDR2 SVGAGI. The CDR3 is 11 residues long. The CDR3 protein is CASRNTEQAFF. CDR3 DNA: TGTGCCAGCAGAAACACGGAACAAGCTTTCTTT.

The rearrangement uses TRBV29-1 and TRBJ2-2, with no clear D. CDR3 size: 12 residues. Germline-derived CDR1 and CDR2 are SQVTM and ANQGSEA. Trimming left V 1 base short and J 5 bases short, with 5 bases between. CDR3 nucleotides: TGCAGCGTTGAAGGGATGACCGGGGAGCTGTTTTTT. This encodes CSVEGMTGELFF.

This CDR3 reads CASSPDSLGPQHF. The CDR3 nucleotides read TGTGCCAGCAGTCCTGACAGTTTAGGGCCCCAGCATTTT. V gene TRBV12-3 or TRBV12-4 combines with J gene TRBJ1-5; weak D call: TRBD1 (5 bases). Trimming took 5 bases from V and 9 from J, leaving 14 bases between them. There are 13 residues in the CDR3.

This rearrangement joins TRBV6-5 to TRBJ2-7, with 8 bases that match TRBD2. V shed 10 bases, J shed 4 bases, and the junction held 12 bases outside the gene matches. The CDR3 consists of 14 residues. CDR1 and CDR2 from the germline V gene are MNHEY and SVGAGI. The CDR3 nucleotides are TGTGCCACCCAGAGGCCGGGAGGGGTTTACGAGCAGTACTTC. This gives the protein CATQRPGGVYEQYF.

The chain recombines TRBV3-1 (or the pseudogene TRBV3-2) with TRBJ2-7; 15 nucleotides line up with TRBD2. V shed 9 bases, J shed 3 bases, and the junction held 6 bases outside the gene matches. Looked up from germline, CDR1 is LGHDT and CDR2 is YNNKEL (reference sequence). The CDR3 has 15 amino acids. The CDR3, as DNA: TGTGCCAGTGCCCCGGGACTAGCGGGAGGCTACGAGCAGTACTTC. Translation: CASAPGLAGGYEQYF.

The chain links TRBV14 to TRBJ1-1, with D unresolved. The CDR3 length is 15 residues. V was shortened by 1 base and J by 5 bases, with 14 bases between the two germline ends. Germline V CDR1 and CDR2: SGHDN, FVKESK. The CDR3 DNA follows: TGTGCCAGCAGCCAAGGGCGTCAGTTATGGACTGAAGCTTTCTTT. This translates into CASSQGRQLWTEAFF. The full variable domain, its missing parts supplied by reference TRBV14 and TRBJ1-1, is EAGVTQFPSHSVIEKGQTVTLRCDPISGHDNLYWYRRVMGKEIKFLLHFVKESKQDESGMPNNRFLAERTGGTYSTLKVQPAELEDSGVYFCASSQGRQLWTEAFFGQGTRLTVV.